This TCR beta chain was captured by sequencing in a study of blood T cell repertoires in COVID-19 (dated by TCRdb to about 2020). With regard to the full study: Samples covering the acute and convalescent phases of COVID-19 were provided by collaborators in the United States, Italy and Spain. The prospective study material was composed of cDNA or gDNA derived from T cells, B-cell-depleted T cells, or PBMCs. The dataset comprised deeply sampled blood TCRbeta repertoires from subjects exposed to, actively infected with, or recovered from COVID-19. The repertoires were made available in a free public database intended to serve as a resource for research on the immune response to SARS-CoV-2. The samples were drawn from the first 160 participants of the ongoing ImmuneRACE study and from some 1,300 subjects provided by 6 global collaborators. Sample metadata almost always included a de-identified subject ID, COVID-19 status, age in years and sex. HLA class I and class II types, where available, came from metadata supplied by the sample provider rather than from assay-based typing.

This clone has only a few counts. No antigen is known for it. The sample holds no much larger clone one base away, and base qualities are not on file. Paper-wide results and their limitations: The amount of clinical and demographic metadata varied by source and participant and was provided uncurated.

Trimmed from V: 0 bases; trimmed from J: 0 bases; junction bases lacking a gene match: 4. From the cysteine through the phenylalanine, the CDR3 covers 16 amino acids. The kept DNA is CDR3 alone, 48 bases in frame from the first base. CDR1 is given as MNHEY and CDR2 as SVGAGI, both from the germline V gene. Samples from volunteer blood donors who had recovered from COVID-19 were contributed by a second Seattle source. The collaborating institutions used their own protocols to collect whole blood in K2EDTA tubes. For TCRbeta analysis, collaborators shipped samples as frozen whole blood, isolated PBMCs, or DNA extracted from either of those sample types. TCRbeta CDR3 regions were amplified from genomic DNA by means of the immunoSEQ Assay, a bias-controlled multiplex PCR. As for how the authors treated the data: Within the assay, amplification of reference gene primers was used to estimate how many nucleated cells each sample contained. Sequence reads were collapsed and filtered to measure the absolute abundance of every unique TCRbeta CDR3 rearrangement. For each sample, productive Simpson clonality was calculated as the square root of Simpson's diversity index over productive rearrangements. TCRdb limited this immuneACCESS table to in-frame rearrangements with V and J called. A share of clones is missing; checked studies link under half to unresolved V genes, and the rest is unexplained. The V and J calls and the clone size are those of that table, but D and trimming were determined from the DNA. The sample has a few hundred thousand clones on record, 75% to 85% of them singletons. The leading ten clones occupy 2% to 2.5% of the sample.

This clonotype originated in a man in his forties who had recovered from COVID-19. The receptor chain draws on TRBV6-5 and TRBJ1-1, with 7 bases matching TRBD1. Source material: peripheral blood. The DNA sequence is given as TGTGCCAGCAGTTACTCTAGGGACAGTATGAACACTGAAGCTTTCTTT. This translates into CASSYSRDSMNTEAFF.